This T cell receptor (beta chain) was sequenced in a study of blood T cell repertoires in COVID-19. Study information: PBMCs, B-cell-depleted T cells, or T cells provided the cDNA or gDNA that made up the material.

J was trimmed by 6 bases and V by 5 bases; bases with no gene match: 5. Germline values: CDR1 SGHTA, CDR2 FQGNSA. CDR3 length: 14 residues. All enrollees were about 18 to 95 years old and from 25 or so US areas. For recovered donors of Cohort 3, there were two negative PCRs, clearance, or symptom resolution. Some clones are missing from TCRdb's copy, which holds only in-frame ones; the method was immunoSEQ multiplex PCR. The sample records about 300,000 clones, over 75% being singletons. This receptor was taken from a young woman who had recovered from COVID-19. The sample was PBMCs or T cells enriched from blood (not recorded which). This chain connects TRBV7-2 to TRBJ1-5, with 9 bases matching TRBD1. CDR3 nucleotides: TGTGCCAGCAGCGATAGACAGGGGGTTCAGCCCCAGCATTTT. Translation: CASSDRQGVQPQHF.